This T cell receptor beta chain was observed in a study of blood T cell repertoires in COVID-19. In germline, CDR1 is SGHNT, CDR2 YYREEE (reference sequence). The CDR3 has 16 residues. The V gene end was trimmed by 4 bases and the J gene end by 2 bases; junction bases not matched to a gene: 9. As processed by the authors: Estimates of nucleated cell counts were drawn from the amplification of reference gene primers. Measured with immunoSEQ multiplex PCR; TCRdb has only the in-frame clones, and not every one. From that table come the V and J calls and clone size; the DNA was used to work out D and trimming. The sample holds around 130,000 clones, 70% to 90% seen once.

Sample: peripheral blood. The TCR sequence derives from a woman over 75 with acute or convalescent COVID-19. V and J are TRBV5-4 and TRBJ2-1, with TRBD1 identical over 7 bases. Here the CDR3 DNA reads TGTGCCAGCAGCACCGACAGGGCGGAGGCCTACAATGAGCAGTTCTTC. This translates into CASSTDRAEAYNEQFF.